The 18 T cell receptor beta chains reported below all come from one sample, sequenced in a study of OX40 agonist ivuxolimab in advanced cancers. TCRdb's table, derived via immunoSEQ multiplex PCR, lists solely in-frame clones and lacks some. The sample holds about 71,000 clones, under 90% seen once. The sequencing here drew on CD4+ or CD8+ T cells sorted from blood, taken in a trial of the OX40 agonist ivuxolimab. Receptor source: an adult with an advanced solid tumor such as melanoma, head and neck, liver or kidney cancer.

The V call is TRBV6-6, the J call TRBJ1-1; D uncertain. V was clipped by 6 bases and J by 2 bases, with 10 bases between them. Germline CDR1 reads MNHNY; CDR2 reads SVGAGI (reference sequence). The CDR3 loop spans 13 amino acids. CDR3 bases: TGTGCCAGCAGCCTCCCCTACAACACTGAAGCTTTCTTT. It specifies CASSLPYNTEAFF.

V usage is TRBV27 and J usage is TRBJ1-1, with no clear D. The length of the CDR3 is 13 residues. V was shortened by 5 bases and J by 0 bases, with 7 bases between the two germline ends. Germline assignment: CDR1 MNHEY and CDR2 SMNVEV (reference sequence). CDR3: CASSPRVNTEAFF. In DNA form, the CDR3 reads TGTGCCAGCAGTCCCAGAGTGAACACTGAAGCTTTCTTT.

Here the CDR3 DNA reads TGCGCCAGCAGCGGGGGCCTGCGGTACGAGCAGTACTTC. Translation gives CASSGGLRYEQYF. The V gene is TRBV5-1, the J gene TRBJ2-7; D might be TRBD1 (6 bases). Trimming shortened V by 4 bases and J by 4 bases, and 12 bases separated the two germline ends. This CDR3 is 13 amino acids long. Germline assignment: CDR1 SGHRS and CDR2 YFSETQ. Based on the CDR3 plus reference TRBV5-1 and TRBJ2-7, the full variable domain is KAGVTQTPRYLIKTRGQQVTLSCSPISGHRSVSWYQQTPGQGLQFLFEYFSETQRNKGNFPGRFSGRQFSNSRSEMNVSTLELGDSALYLCASSGGLRYEQYFGPGTRLTVT.

The genes are TRBV27 and TRBJ2-1; TRBD2 matches at 11 bases. The CDR3 length is 17 residues. The J segment lost 6 bases and the V segment lost 5 bases, leaving 12 bases of the junction unmatched. From germline, CDR1 is MNHEY and CDR2 SMNVEV (reference sequence). CDR3 region: CASSLRLLAGVGNEQFF. The DNA for the CDR3 is TGTGCCAGCAGTCTCCGATTACTAGCGGGAGTGGGCAATGAGCAGTTCTTC.

The chain carries TRBV10-3 and TRBJ2-7; D gene unclear. Germline CDR1 and CDR2: ENHRY and SYGVKD. The CDR3 contains 12 residues. The CDR3: CAISDFSNEQYV. DNA of the CDR3: TGTGCCATCAGTGATTTCTCCAACGAGCAGTACGTC.

The chain is built from TRBV2 and TRBJ2-5; 10 bases are shared with TRBD1. Germline lookup yields CDR1 SNHLY and CDR2 FYNNEI. This CDR3 is built from 14 residues. J was trimmed by 3 bases and V by 11 bases; bases with no gene match: 9. Written as DNA, the CDR3 is TGTGCCGACAGGGCGGGACAGGGGAAAGAGACCCAGTACTTC. Translation gives CADRAGQGKETQYF.

This clone ranks as medium-sized. The rearrangement uses TRBV28 and TRBJ1-3, with TRBD1 identical over 7 bases. Per germline, CDR1 MDHEN and CDR2 SYDVKM. After removal of 3 bases from V and 2 bases from J, the junction contained 1 base not matched to a gene. This CDR3 region has 14 residues. The CDR3: CASSFQGAGNTIYF. The CDR3 DNA reads as TGTGCCAGCAGTTTCCAGGGGGCTGGAAACACCATATATTTT.

The J gene is TRBJ2-5, the V gene TRBV19; perhaps D is TRBD1 or TRBD2 (6 bases each). Germline assignment: CDR1 LNHDA and CDR2 SQIVND (reference sequence). The CDR3 totals 14 residues. The V and J ends lost 5 bases and 4 bases respectively, with 14 bases between them. The CDR3 protein is CASSPQGRRETQYF. CDR3 DNA: TGTGCCAGTAGTCCCCAGGGGAGGAGAGAGACCCAGTACTTC.

V gene TRBV6-6 combines with J gene TRBJ2-1; D is tentatively TRBD1 or TRBD2 (5 bases each). CDR3 length: 14 amino acids. Trimming took 5 bases from V and 2 from J, leaving 10 bases between them. Germline V gene data show CDR1 as MNHNY and CDR2 as SVGAGI (reference sequence). CDR3 bases: TGTGCCAGCAGTACGGGACCTGCCTACAATGAGCAGTTCTTC. It encodes CASSTGPAYNEQFF.

This rearrangement joins TRBV4-3 to TRBJ2-7, with D unclear. The germline gives CDR1 LGHNA, CDR2 YSLEER. Trimming removed 1 base at V and 0 bases at J, with 4 bases between. The CDR3 is 13 residues long. CDR3 region: CASSQGSSYEQYF. The CDR3 DNA reads TGCGCCAGCAGCCAAGGCAGCTCCTACGAGCAGTACTTC.

CDR3 in amino acids: CASSYSGRQFF. For the CDR3, the DNA is TGTGCCAGCAGTTACTCAGGGAGGCAGTTCTTC. This rearrangement joins TRBV6-5 to TRBJ2-1; D is possibly TRBD2 (5 bases). CDR1 and CDR2 from the germline V gene are MNHEY and SVGAGI. V shed 0 bases and J shed 12 bases, with 6 bases lying between them. This CDR3 comprises 11 residues.

The rearrangement links TRBV5-1 to TRBJ2-7; 12 nucleotides agree with TRBD2. The CDR3 runs 19 residues. Germline V gene data show CDR1 as SGHRS and CDR2 as YFSETQ. The V and J ends lost 4 bases and 6 bases, in that order; junction bases with no gene match: 20. The CDR3 loop is CASSAWMLAGGLPEFEQYV. The CDR3 DNA follows: TGCGCCAGCAGCGCTTGGATGCTAGCGGGGGGGCTGCCGGAGTTCGAGCAGTACGTC.

The V call is TRBV11-2, the J call TRBJ2-1; maybe TRBD2 (6 bases). The CDR3 is made up of 16 amino acids. V was cut by 1 base and J by 2 bases, with 12 bases left in between. Germline loops: CDR1 SGHAT, CDR2 FQNNGV. The CDR3 sequence is CASSLGWRGPYNEQFF. DNA of the CDR3: TGTGCCAGCAGCTTAGGGTGGAGGGGACCCTACAATGAGCAGTTCTTC.

The chain employs TRBV6-5 and TRBJ1-2, with 7 nucleotides matching TRBD1. Germline trimming cut 5 bases from V and 5 bases from J; bases unmatched to any gene: 11. Per the germline V gene, CDR1 is MNHEY and CDR2 is SVGAGI. The CDR3 covers 15 residues. The CDR3 sequence: CASSKGQVRGYGYTF. CDR3 bases: TGTGCCAGCAGTAAAGGACAGGTCCGGGGGTATGGCTACACCTTC.

The chain joins TRBV29-1 to TRBJ2-3; TRBD2 might be the D (6 bases). Trimming cost V 1 base and J 6 bases, with 14 bases left between them. Germline V gene sequence: CDR1 SQVTM, CDR2 ANQGSEA. The CDR3 spans 14 residues. The CDR3 reads CSVEGTGGRDTQYF. Here the CDR3 DNA reads TGCAGCGTTGAAGGTACCGGAGGGCGCGATACGCAGTATTTT.

This clone showed up just once. The chain combines TRBV9 with TRBJ2-2; no firm D call. Germline V CDR1 and CDR2: SGDLS, YYNGEE. This CDR3 comprises 17 residues. Trimming took off 4 bases at V and 5 bases at J, with 21 bases between the two ends. The CDR3 coding sequence is TGTGCCAGCAGCCCTCGTACAGTTATCATTAAGACCGGGGAGCTGTTTTTT. Its translation is CASSPRTVIIKTGELFF.

This chain connects TRBV7-9 to TRBJ1-2, with 8 bases matching TRBD1. With 5 bases clipped from V and 0 bases from J, the junction kept 2 bases outside the gene matches. The CDR3 totals 14 residues. Germline values: CDR1 SEHNR, CDR2 FQNEAQ (reference sequence). The DNA for the CDR3 is TGTGCCAGCAGCGGACAGGGATCTAACTATGGCTACACCTTC. Protein: CASSGQGSNYGYTF. The full variable domain, with the rest looked up from reference TRBV7-9 and TRBJ1-2, is DTGVSQNPRHKITKRGQNVTFRCDPISEHNRLYWYRQTLGQGPEFLTYFQNEAQLEKSRLLSDRFSAERPKGSFSTLEIQRTEQGDSAMYLCASSGQGSNYGYTFGSGTRLTVV.

This rearrangement joins TRBV5-6 to TRBJ1-6; TRBD1 might be the D (5 bases). The V gene lost 0 bases and the J gene lost 11 bases, with 9 bases spanning the gap. The CDR3 covers 13 residues. The germline V gene encodes CDR1 SGHDT and CDR2 YYEEEE. CDR3 nucleotide sequence: TGTGCCAGCAGCTTGGTCGGGGCCCCACCCCTCCACTTT. Translating gives CASSLVGAPPLHF.